The present T cell receptor (beta chain) was sequenced within a study of shared clonotypes between healthy human individuals. Details on this clone: Other DNA sequences in this specimen translate into the identical CDR3.

Execution of the assay was at deep level. The DNA input per sorted-subset replicate PCR was 150 to 200 ng, corresponding to some 30,000 T cell genomes. TCRdb's table, derived via immunoSEQ multiplex PCR, lists solely in-frame clones and lacks some. The table lists over 2 million clones, around 90% of them singletons, with approximately 0.39% in the top ten. Input material: naive CD4+ T cells from PBMCs. The subset denotes: CD45RA+ positively selected. The origin of this receptor is a man aged 18 to 29 in good health. Some clones in this sample may be carry-over from other donors' samples.

This CDR3 is CASSPGQYNEQFF. CDR3 DNA sequence: TGTGCCAGCTCACCGGGCCAGTACAATGAGCAGTTCTTC. The rearrangement joins TRBV18 to TRBJ2-1; D is undetermined. The V end lost 3 bases, the J end lost 4 bases, and 7 bases lay between the germline ends. The CDR3 length is 13 residues. Germline values: CDR1 KGHSH, CDR2 LQKENI. Based on the CDR3 plus reference TRBV18 and TRBJ2-1, the full variable domain is NAGVMQNPRHLVRRRGQEARLRCSPMKGHSHVYWYRQLPEEGLKFMVYLQKENIIDESGMPKERFSAEFPKEGPSILRIQQVVRGDSAAYFCASSPGQYNEQFFGPGTRLTVL.